This T cell receptor beta chain was observed in a study of Ad26.COV2.S vaccination and SARS-CoV-2 variants. Study-wide points: Substantial breadth was reportedly displayed by spike-specific CD8+ and CD4+ T cell responses after vaccination. Comparability of non-spike TCR breadth was observed across vaccine and placebo recipients. Vaccine recipients showed a spike-specific TCR breadth that was higher than in placebo recipients.

A remark on this clone: Its antigen is still unknown.

Using immunoSEQ multiplex PCR, the repertoire was profiled, and TCRdb retains in-frame clones only, with some absent. The data show about 180,000 clones, about 83% seen once. The specimen was peripheral blood, collected after recovery from COVID-19. The TCR was taken from a human donor who had recovered from COVID-19.

The CDR3 region is CASSLPMGTEAFF. As DNA, the CDR3 is TGTGCCAGCTCACTCCCCATGGGGACTGAAGCTTTCTTT. This chain uses TRBV18 with TRBJ1-1, with no clear D. With 4 bases removed from V and 5 bases from J, the gap between germline ends came to 11 bases. The CDR3 consists of 13 residues. Germline V gives CDR1 KGHSH, CDR2 LQKENI.